This T cell receptor beta chain was found in a study of cytomegalovirus exposure and HLA in healthy donors. Concerning this clone itself: Its antigen is unknown.

The study, taken as a whole, reports: The study carried out a later analysis of TCR beta sequences. It associated approximately 15,000 of them with specific HLA alleles at a false discovery rate of 0.05.

PCR amplification relied on 60 Vbeta primers (plus 13 Jbeta primers). Sequencing was performed with immunoSEQ multiplex PCR; in TCRdb, only in-frame clones are kept and a portion is missing. Of some 98,000 clones in the sample, about four fifths were seen once. The CDR3 sequence is 11 residues long. Deletions cut 6 bases from V and 5 bases from J, with 5 bases between. Per the germline V gene, CDR1 is MNHNS and CDR2 is SASEGT. Each donor's status was that of a healthy bone marrow donor. This sequence was found in a female donor in good health and CMV-seropositive. The sample comprised PBMCs. V is TRBV6-1 and J is TRBJ1-5; D uncertain. The CDR3 DNA follows: TGTGCCAGCAGCCAGGATCAGCCCCAGCATTTT. Encoded protein: CASSQDQPQHF.